This T cell receptor beta chain was profiled in a study of cytomegalovirus exposure and HLA in healthy donors. The ends were cut back, 2 bases at V and 2 bases at J, with 7 bases in the middle. Germline V CDR1 and CDR2: SGHNT, YYREEE (reference sequence). The CDR3 runs to 13 residues. Study-level points and caveats: An ancestry cluster, one associated with Asian ancestry, reportedly showed fewer N-insertions than the approximately 670-donor mean in a later analysis. Near-uniform donor sequencing depth was presumed by presence/absence analyses. Per a later analysis, HLA-associated TCR beta chains showed more clonal expansion than other, equally common TCR beta chains.

A multiplex PCR was run with 60 Vbeta primers and 13 Jbeta primers. This table comes from immunoSEQ multiplex PCR, and its TCRdb copy is limited to in-frame clones, with some not included. Counted here are about 160,000 clones, around 72% occurring once; the ten biggest clones make up approximately 6.8%. About this clone itself: Its cognate antigen is unknown.

Although they were nominally healthy when sampled, donors likely had unrecorded immune exposures. The TCR comes from a woman in her 40s in good health and CMV-seropositive. The rearrangement links TRBV5-4 to TRBJ1-2; possibly TRBD1 for D (5 bases). Sequenced sample: PBMCs. The CDR3 sequence is CASSFDSNYGYTF. The CDR3 DNA is TGTGCCAGCAGCTTCGACAGCAACTATGGCTACACCTTC.